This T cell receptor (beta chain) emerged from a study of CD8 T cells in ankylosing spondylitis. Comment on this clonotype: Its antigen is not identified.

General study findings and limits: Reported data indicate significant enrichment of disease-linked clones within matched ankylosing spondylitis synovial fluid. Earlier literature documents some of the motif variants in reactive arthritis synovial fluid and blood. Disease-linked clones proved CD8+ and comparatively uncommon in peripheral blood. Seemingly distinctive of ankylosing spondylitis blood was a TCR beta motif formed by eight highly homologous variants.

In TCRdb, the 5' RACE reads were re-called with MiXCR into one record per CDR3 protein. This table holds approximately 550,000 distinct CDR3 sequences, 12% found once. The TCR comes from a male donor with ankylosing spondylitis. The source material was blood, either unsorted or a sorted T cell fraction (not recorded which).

For the CDR3, the DNA is TGTGCCAGCACCCCACGGGGAGGGTTCTATGGCTACACCTTC. Translated: CASTPRGGFYGYTF. The J gene is TRBJ1-2, the V gene TRBV12-3 or TRBV12-4, with unresolved D. The length of the CDR3 is 14 residues. Trimming removed 7 bases at V and 4 bases at J, with 16 bases between.